A single sample gave rise to the 32 T cell receptor beta chains below, sequenced in a study of radiotherapy plus CTLA-4 blockade in lung cancer. Assay used: immunoSEQ multiplex PCR; TCRdb lists only in-frame clones, some missing. The sample contains approximately 89,000 clones, around 81% of which appear only once. This sample comprised peripheral blood, obtained from a patient treated with radiotherapy plus ipilimumab. The origin of the receptors is a human donor with non-small cell lung cancer who had a partial response to radiotherapy plus ipilimumab. Some clones in this sample may be carry-over from other donors' samples.

This clone was seen a handful of times. This chain joins TRBV2 and TRBJ2-7; D gene unclear. Per germline, CDR1 SNHLY and CDR2 FYNNEI. V lost 3 bases and J 1 base, leaving 13 bases between the germline ends. CDR3 length: 15 residues. The CDR3 DNA reads TGTGCCAGCAGTGACTCGGCCCGAGGTTCCTACGAGCAGTACTTC. Its protein product is CASSDSARGSYEQYF.

This chain joins TRBV7-9 and TRBJ2-5; D uncertain. The CDR3 loop spans 12 amino acids. Trimming took 1 base from V and 5 from J, leaving 5 bases between them. In germline, CDR1 is SEHNR, CDR2 FQNEAQ (reference sequence). The CDR3 region has the DNA TGTGCCAGCAGCTTAGGGCCCGAGACCCAGTACTTC. Amino acid sequence: CASSLGPETQYF.

The chain combines TRBV4-1 with TRBJ2-7, with 7 bases matching TRBD1. The V gene's germline CDR1 is MGHRA and CDR2 YSYEKL. With 4 bases clipped from V and 0 bases from J, the junction kept 9 bases outside the gene matches. CDR3 size: 16 residues. The CDR3 DNA is TGCGCCAGCAGCCGGGCCCACCGGGACAGCTCCTACGAGCAGTACTTC. This codes for CASSRAHRDSSYEQYF.

This clone was detected only a few times. This rearrangement joins TRBV6-4 to TRBJ2-3; 8 positions agree with TRBD2. Germline CDR1 MRHNA, CDR2 SNTAGT. The length of the CDR3 is 16 residues. V shed 6 bases, J shed 6 bases, and the junction held 14 bases outside the gene matches. In DNA form, the CDR3 reads TGTGCCAGCAGCCCCGGGCATCGGGGGGGAGGCGATACGCAGTATTTT. This codes for CASSPGHRGGGDTQYF.

The chain recombines TRBV19 with TRBJ1-5; a weak D match, TRBD1 (5 bases). V lost 3 bases to trimming and J lost 3 bases, with 9 bases between them. The CDR3 is 14 amino acids. Per the germline V gene, CDR1 is LNHDA and CDR2 is SQIVND (reference sequence). The CDR3: CASSISGYNQPQHF. In DNA, the CDR3 is TGTGCCAGTAGTATTTCAGGGTACAATCAGCCCCAGCATTTT.

The rearrangement joins TRBV4-1 to TRBJ2-5, with D unresolved. This CDR3 region has 13 residues. Germline V CDR1 and CDR2: MGHRA, YSYEKL. Trimming shortened V by 2 bases and J by 4 bases, and 8 bases separated the two germline ends. In DNA form, the CDR3 reads TGCGCCAGCAGCCAAACCGGCGGAGAGACCCAGTACTTC. Translating it yields CASSQTGGETQYF.

This clone was seen only once. V is TRBV7-9 and J is TRBJ2-7; maybe TRBD2 (5 bases). Trimming cost V 5 bases and J 2 bases, with 19 bases left between them. There are 16 residues in the CDR3. Germline values: CDR1 SEHNR, CDR2 FQNEAQ (reference sequence). The CDR3 region is CASSIIGSGNPYEQYF. CDR3 sequence (DNA): TGTGCCAGCAGCATCATAGGGAGCGGCAACCCCTACGAGCAGTACTTC.

The gene calls are TRBV2 and TRBJ2-6, with no clear D. The germline V and J ends were trimmed by 7 bases and 1 base, with 5 bases remaining between them. Germline V gene data show CDR1 as SNHLY and CDR2 as FYNNEI. CDR3 length equals 13 residues. The CDR3 region has the DNA TGTGCCAGCACCGCGTCTGGGGCCAACGTCCTGACTTTC. This translates into CASTASGANVLTF. The full variable domain, rest sourced from reference TRBV2 and TRBJ2-6, is EPEVTQTPSHQVTQMGQEVILRCVPISNHLYFYWYRQILGQKVEFLVSFYNNEISEKSEIFDDQFSVERPDGSNFTLKIRSTKLEDSAMYFCASTASGANVLTFGAGSRLTVL.

This clone was detected only once. The chain combines TRBV10-1 with TRBJ2-1; the D gene is possibly TRBD2 (6 bases). The CDR3 has 12 residues. CDR1 is WNHNN, CDR2 SYGVQD, per germline (reference sequence). Trimming took off 11 bases at V and 7 bases at J, with 15 bases between the two ends. CDR3 nucleotide sequence: TGCGCCGCGGGGCCCAACCTTAATGAGCAGTTCTTC. Translated, it gives CAAGPNLNEQFF.

This clone came up a few times. The chain links TRBV27 to TRBJ2-1; perhaps TRBD1 as D (6 bases). The CDR3 extends over 16 amino acids. The germline V and J ends were trimmed by 4 bases and 7 bases, with 20 bases remaining between them. Germline V CDR1 and CDR2: MNHEY, SMNVEV (reference sequence). The CDR3 spells CASSSSRGRSLNEQFF. The DNA for the CDR3 is TGTGCCAGCAGTTCCAGCAGGGGTCGTAGTTTGAATGAGCAGTTCTTC.

Only a few counts were recorded for this clone. The chain is built from TRBV21-1 and TRBJ2-1; the table gives TRBD2 as D, unverified against the DNA. TRBV21-1 is recorded as a pseudogene. This CDR3 comprises 18 residues. CDR3 bases: TGTGCCAGCAGCAAAAGCCCGCCTTGCCTAGCGGGGTACAATGAGCAGTTCTTC. This gives the protein CASSKSPPCLAGYNEQFF.

The chain uses TRBV5-1 and TRBJ2-7; TRBD1 is a possible D gene (6 bases). Germline CDR1 is SGHRS and CDR2 is YFSETQ. The CDR3 is 12 amino acids. V was shortened by 6 bases and J by 7 bases, with 14 bases between the two germline ends. The CDR3 bases are TGCGCCAGCACAGCTTCAGGGGAAGAGCAGTACTTC. This sequence encodes CASTASGEEQYF.

The sample holds a few counts of this clone. The chain carries TRBV6-5 and TRBJ2-5; 9 bases line up with TRBD1. Germline V gene data show CDR1 as MNHEY and CDR2 as SVGAGI. The CDR3 spans 14 residues. Trimming took 4 bases from V and 6 from J; bases not matched to a gene: 6. DNA for the CDR3: TGTGCCAGCAGTTCCTTCGGACAGGGGAAGACCCAGTACTTC. This encodes CASSSFGQGKTQYF.

The gene calls are TRBV30 and TRBJ2-5; D might be TRBD1 (5 bases). This CDR3 has 13 amino acids. Trimming took 3 bases from V and 2 from J, leaving 10 bases between them. CDR1 GTSNPN and CDR2 SVGIG come from the germline V gene (reference sequence). As DNA, the CDR3 is TGTGCCTGGAGCCGACAGAGACAAGAGACCCAGTACTTC. Translation: CAWSRQRQETQYF.

This chain connects TRBV11-2 to TRBJ2-7; a weak D match, TRBD2 (5 bases). In germline, CDR1 is SGHAT, CDR2 FQNNGV. Trimming cost V 5 bases and J 2 bases, with 16 bases left between them. The CDR3 is 15 amino acids. The CDR3 region is CASSPERKAAYEQYF. The CDR3 DNA reads TGTGCCAGCAGCCCGGAGCGGAAGGCGGCCTACGAGCAGTACTTC.

Comments on this clone: Other DNA sequences within the sample encode an identical CDR3. The chain combines TRBV28 with TRBJ1-1; no clear D gene. Looked up from germline, CDR1 is MDHEN and CDR2 is SYDVKM. The length of the CDR3 is 15 residues. V was pared by 1 base and J by 1 base, with 10 bases between. The CDR3 region has the DNA TGTGCCAGCAGTTTATACAGCCCTACGAACACTGAAGCTTTCTTT. Its translation: CASSLYSPTNTEAFF. The variable domain in full, with the rest retrieved from reference TRBV28 and TRBJ1-1, is DVKVTQSSRYLVKRTGEKVFLECVQDMDHENMFWYRQDPGLGLRLIYFSYDVKMKEKGDIPEGYSVSREKKERFSLILESASTNQTSMYLCASSLYSPTNTEAFFGQGTRLTVV.

J is TRBJ2-7 and V is TRBV6-6, with D possibly matching TRBD2 (5 bases). The CDR3 length is 12 residues. Germline loops: CDR1 MNHNY, CDR2 SVGAGI (reference sequence). The V gene lost 6 bases and the J gene lost 3 bases, with 9 bases spanning the gap. This chain's CDR3 is CASSSRGYEQYF. DNA for the CDR3: TGTGCCAGCAGCAGCCGGGGCTACGAGCAGTACTTC.

The genes are TRBV5-4 and TRBJ1-2; D unresolved. CDR1 SGHNT and CDR2 YYREEE come from the germline V gene (reference sequence). Trimming pared 4 bases from V and 2 bases from J, leaving 18 bases between. The CDR3 is 16 amino acids. The DNA of the CDR3 is TGTGCCAGCAGCCTACCGAACTCCCTCGGGAACTATGGCTACACCTTC. Its protein product is CASSLPNSLGNYGYTF.

The V and J genes are TRBV6-6 and TRBJ2-7, with a weak D call TRBD2 (5 bases). The CDR3 has 13 residues. The V and J ends lost 2 bases and 1 base respectively, with 6 bases between them. The germline V gene encodes CDR1 MNHNY and CDR2 SVGAGI (reference sequence). CDR3 coding DNA: TGTGCCAGCAGTTACAGGACTTCCTACGAGCAGTACTTC. Residues: CASSYRTSYEQYF.

The chain joins TRBV7-2 to TRBJ2-3; D gene uncertain. V was shortened by 2 bases and J by 4 bases, with 7 bases between the two germline ends. CDR1 SGHTA and CDR2 FQGNSA come from the germline V gene. The CDR3 covers 13 residues. CDR3 DNA: TGTGCCAGCAGCTTACTAGATGCAGATACGCAGTATTTT. Translated, it gives CASSLLDADTQYF.

V is TRBV6-6 and J is TRBJ2-1, with TRBD2 identical over 8 bases. This CDR3 has 12 residues. Germline-derived CDR1 and CDR2 are MNHNY and SVGAGI (reference sequence). Unmatched junction bases numbered 5, after V lost 6 bases and J lost 10 bases. This chain's CDR3 is CASREREREQFF. The CDR3, as DNA: TGTGCCAGCAGAGAGCGGGAGCGAGAGCAGTTCTTC.

The rearrangement uses TRBV4-2 and TRBJ2-2; 10 bases line up with TRBD2. Germline trimming cut 0 bases from V and 3 bases from J; bases unmatched to any gene: 13. The germline V gene has CDR1 LGHNA and CDR2 YNFKEQ. This CDR3 is 20 amino acids long. As DNA, the CDR3 is TGTGCCAGCAGCCAAGATCGGTTGCTAGCGGGGGTCAAATACACCGGGGAGCTGTTTTTT. Translating gives CASSQDRLLAGVKYTGELFF.

This sequence joins TRBV5-1 and TRBJ1-6, with TRBD1 as a possible D gene (5 bases). Germline values: CDR1 SGHRS, CDR2 YFSETQ. V was shortened by 0 bases and J by 7 bases, with 11 bases between the two germline ends. The CDR3 spans 15 residues. CDR3 sequence: CASSLEGPGNSPLHF. The CDR3 nucleotides read TGCGCCAGCAGCTTGGAGGGGCCAGGGAATTCACCCCTCCACTTT.

The V call is TRBV28, the J call TRBJ2-4; no firm D call. The V and J ends lost 5 bases and 3 bases respectively, with 14 bases between them. CDR1 is MDHEN, CDR2 SYDVKM, per germline. This CDR3 is 15 amino acids long. CDR3 DNA sequence: TGTGCCAGCAGTCCCACCCACTATGTCAAAAACATTCAGTACTTC. Translation gives CASSPTHYVKNIQYF.

This clone was counted once. CDR3 in amino acids: CASRRGRDTEAFF. In nucleotides, the CDR3 is TGCGCCAGCCGCCGGGGGAGGGACACTGAAGCTTTCTTT. The rearrangement uses TRBV10-1 and TRBJ1-1, with D maybe TRBD1 (5 bases). This CDR3 is built from 13 residues. Trimming removed 8 bases from V and 3 bases from J, with 13 bases in between. CDR1 and CDR2 (germline): WNHNN, SYGVQD (reference sequence).

The chain has TRBV29-1 and TRBJ2-1; 7 positions agree with TRBD2. Trimming took 4 bases from V and 7 from J; bases not matched to a gene: 25. From germline, CDR1 is SQVTM and CDR2 ANQGSEA. This CDR3 spans 19 amino acids. CDR3 region: CSVVLNKPGLLGGRNEQFF. Here the CDR3 DNA reads TGCAGCGTTGTACTGAACAAACCGGGACTGTTAGGCGGGAGAAATGAGCAGTTCTTC.

The V and J genes are TRBV27 and TRBJ1-2; 7 bases are shared with TRBD1. The V and J ends lost 5 bases and 3 bases, in that order; junction bases with no gene match: 9. The CDR3 spans 15 residues. Germline V gene sequence: CDR1 MNHEY, CDR2 SMNVEV (reference sequence). This CDR3 reads CASSPQGGLYYGYTF. The CDR3 nucleotides are TGTGCCAGCAGTCCTCAGGGGGGTCTATACTATGGCTACACCTTC.

This clone came up many times. The J gene is TRBJ2-2, the V gene TRBV12-5; the match to TRBD2 covers 13 bases. This CDR3 region has 17 residues. Germline CDR1 is LGHNT and CDR2 is FRNRAP. V lost 6 bases and J lost 0; bases outside the gene matches: 4. The CDR3 sequence: CASGLTSGGANTGELFF. Here the CDR3 DNA reads TGTGCTAGTGGCCTCACTAGCGGGGGGGCGAACACCGGGGAGCTGTTTTTT.

The chain employs TRBV9 and TRBJ2-2, with TRBD1 as a possible D gene (6 bases). Germline CDR1 reads SGDLS; CDR2 reads YYNGEE. This CDR3 region has 17 residues. The germline V and J ends were trimmed by 3 bases and 0 bases, with 15 bases remaining between them. The CDR3, as DNA: TGTGCCAGCAGCGCTAGTGGCTGGACAGCGAACACCGGGGAGCTGTTTTTT. Translating it yields CASSASGWTANTGELFF.

The chain joins TRBV11-2 to TRBJ2-1, with 10 bases matching TRBD2. From germline, CDR1 is SGHAT and CDR2 FQNNGV. After removal of 5 bases from V and 4 bases from J, the junction contained 14 bases not matched to a gene. The CDR3 loop spans 18 amino acids. The CDR3 coding sequence is TGTGCCAGCAGCCCTTACGGGACTAGCGTTACGCCTTACAATGAGCAGTTCTTC. It translates to CASSPYGTSVTPYNEQFF.

This chain links TRBV7-8 with TRBJ1-4; D uncertain. Germline CDR1 SGHVS, CDR2 FQNEAQ. Trimming shortened V by 2 bases and J by 5 bases, and 12 bases separated the two germline ends. CDR3 length: 15 residues. CDR3 region: CASSLRPRLNEKLFF. In nucleotides, the CDR3 is TGTGCCAGCAGCTTAAGGCCTAGACTAAATGAAAAACTGTTTTTT.

This clone appeared once. This rearrangement joins TRBV6-5 to TRBJ2-3, with D tentatively TRBD2 (6 bases). V lost 7 bases and J lost 4, with 18 bases in between. Germline CDR1 and CDR2: MNHEY and SVGAGI. CDR3 length: 15 residues. The CDR3 region is CASTPGRRGSDTQYF. The CDR3 nucleotides read TGTGCCAGCACCCCCGGGAGAAGAGGGTCAGATACGCAGTATTTT.